The rows below give T cell receptor beta chains drawn from one sample of a study of blood T cell repertoires in COVID-19. This table comes from immunoSEQ multiplex PCR, and its TCRdb copy is limited to in-frame clones, with some not included. This sample has about 250,000 clones, with 75% to 90% found just once. The sample comprised peripheral blood. The source is a middle-aged woman who had recovered from COVID-19. Both conserved end residues are part of each CDR3. Fields, in order: J gene, V gene, D gene, CDR3 protein. A D gene is named only where the DNA matches it firmly.

TRBJ1-1	TRBV6-6	NA	CASSPRSEQLRWTEAFF
TRBJ2-7	TRBV11-2	TRBD1	CASRKGAPSYEQYF
TRBJ2-2	TRBV10-3	NA	CAISHTTNTGELFF
TRBJ2-1	TRBV5-1	TRBD2	CASSGGGLAGGNEQFF
TRBJ2-7	TRBV25-1	TRBD1	CASSGGQTYEQYF
TRBJ1-2	TRBV21-1	NA	CASSINNGYTF
TRBJ2-3	TRBV19	NA	CASRPEGRWTDTQYF
TRBJ1-2	TRBV18	NA	CASSPDSTYGYTF
TRBJ2-5	TRBV5-1	TRBD2	CASSSGGLQQETQYF
TRBJ1-5	TRBV2	TRBD1	CASSRDSERYQPQHF
TRBJ2-7	TRBV11-3	NA	CASSLPSVVTGSYEQYF
TRBJ2-5	TRBV12-3/TRBV12-4	NA	CASSSTQETQYF
TRBJ2-7	TRBV7-9	NA	CASSSTGGGPPLKQYF
TRBJ2-1	TRBV24-1	TRBD2	CATSDPLAGVNNEQFF
TRBJ2-1	TRBV6-6	NA	CASTLQGNEQFF
TRBJ2-1	TRBV27	NA	CATRTVGGGYEQFF
TRBJ1-5	TRBV6-1	NA	CASSEGSGSNQPQHF
TRBJ1-1	TRBV19	NA	CASTPPVVVGAFF
TRBJ2-1	TRBV28	NA	CASIDPGMSYNEQFF
TRBJ2-7	TRBV6-2/TRBV6-3	TRBD2	CASSSGAGVAYEQYF
TRBJ1-1	TRBV21-1	NA	CASPTEMNTEAFF
TRBJ2-7	TRBV5-4	NA	CASSLAGTYEQYF
TRBJ2-1	TRBV15	TRBD1	CATSNGTANEQFF
TRBJ2-6	TRBV30	TRBD1	CAWSVPGQGARGANVLTF
TRBJ1-1	TRBV5-1	TRBD1	CASSFRGLGTEAFF
TRBJ2-1	TRBV30	TRBD2	CAWSPIPPAGVGNEQFF
TRBJ2-2	TRBV7-3	NA	CASSIIAGELFF
TRBJ2-7	TRBV12-3/TRBV12-4	TRBD1	CASSPLPRQGKYF
TRBJ1-3	TRBV7-2	NA	CASSLGAQFSNTIYF
TRBJ1-4	TRBV25-1	TRBD1	CASRAPLAGGRNEKLFF
TRBJ2-6	TRBV3-1/TRBV3-2	TRBD1	CASSLGQGAMEGANVLTF
TRBJ2-4	TRBV2	NA	CASRRDSVAKNIQYF
TRBJ2-7	TRBV10-3	NA	CAISDGSGSPYEQYF
TRBJ2-1	TRBV30	NA	CAWSVRRASYNEQFF
TRBJ2-7	TRBV24-1	NA	CATSDFWESSNNPYEQYF
TRBJ1-5	TRBV6-5	NA	CASSYSLSGDQPQHF
TRBJ2-3	TRBV27	TRBD2	CASSGLAGDRTDTQYF
TRBJ2-1	TRBV27	TRBD2	CASSFAGVGYNEQFF
TRBJ2-5	TRBV19	TRBD1	CASLDRGWEETQYF
TRBJ2-7	TRBV18	NA	CASSGGSGSYEQYF
TRBJ2-6	TRBV3-1/TRBV3-2	NA	CASSQDIGAGGANVLTF